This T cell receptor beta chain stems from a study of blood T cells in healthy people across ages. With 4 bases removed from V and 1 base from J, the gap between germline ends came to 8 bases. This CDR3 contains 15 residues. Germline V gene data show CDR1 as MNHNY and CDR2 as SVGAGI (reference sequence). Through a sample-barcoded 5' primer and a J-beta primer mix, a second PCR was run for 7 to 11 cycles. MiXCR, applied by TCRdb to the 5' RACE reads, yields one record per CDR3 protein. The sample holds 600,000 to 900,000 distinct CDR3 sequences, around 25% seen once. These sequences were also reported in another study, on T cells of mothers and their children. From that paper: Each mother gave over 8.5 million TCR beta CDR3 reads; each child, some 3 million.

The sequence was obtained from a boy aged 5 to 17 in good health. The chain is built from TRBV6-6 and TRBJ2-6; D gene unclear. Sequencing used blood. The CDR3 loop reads CASSWTKSGANVLTF. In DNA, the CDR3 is TGTGCCAGCAGTTGGACGAAATCTGGGGCCAACGTCCTGACTTTC.